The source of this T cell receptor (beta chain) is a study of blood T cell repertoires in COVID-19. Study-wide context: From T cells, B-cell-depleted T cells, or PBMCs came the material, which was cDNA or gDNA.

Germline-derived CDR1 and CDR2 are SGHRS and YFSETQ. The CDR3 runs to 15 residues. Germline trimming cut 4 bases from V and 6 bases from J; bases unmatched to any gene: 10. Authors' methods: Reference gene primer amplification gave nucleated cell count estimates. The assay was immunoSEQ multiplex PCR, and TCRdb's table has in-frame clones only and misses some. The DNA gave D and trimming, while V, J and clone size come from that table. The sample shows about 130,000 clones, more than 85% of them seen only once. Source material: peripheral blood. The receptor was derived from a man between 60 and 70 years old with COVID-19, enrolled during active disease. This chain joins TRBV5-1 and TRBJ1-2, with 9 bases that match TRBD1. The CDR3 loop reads CASSRDRVLSNGYTF. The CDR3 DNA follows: TGCGCCAGCAGCAGGGACAGGGTCCTCTCTAATGGCTACACCTTC.